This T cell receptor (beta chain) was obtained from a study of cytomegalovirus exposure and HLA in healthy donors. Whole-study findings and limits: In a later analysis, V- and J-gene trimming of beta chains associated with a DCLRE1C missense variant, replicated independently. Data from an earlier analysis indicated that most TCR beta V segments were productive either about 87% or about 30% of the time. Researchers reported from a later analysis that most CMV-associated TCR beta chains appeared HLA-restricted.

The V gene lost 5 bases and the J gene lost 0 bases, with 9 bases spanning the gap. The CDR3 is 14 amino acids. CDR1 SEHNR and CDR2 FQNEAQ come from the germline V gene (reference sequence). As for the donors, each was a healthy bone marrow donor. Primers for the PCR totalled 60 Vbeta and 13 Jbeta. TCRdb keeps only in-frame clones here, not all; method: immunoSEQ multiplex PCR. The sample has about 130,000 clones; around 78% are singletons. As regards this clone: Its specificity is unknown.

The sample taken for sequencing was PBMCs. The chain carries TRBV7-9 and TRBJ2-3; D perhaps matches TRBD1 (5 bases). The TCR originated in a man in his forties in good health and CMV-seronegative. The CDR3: CASSPDSSTDTQYF. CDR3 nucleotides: TGTGCCAGCAGCCCAGACAGTAGCACAGATACGCAGTATTTT.